This section outlines one T cell receptor (beta chain) sequence together with its context. Its target is not known. Via MiXCR, TCRdb re-called the 5' RACE reads, giving one row per CDR3 protein. The sample gives some 60,000 distinct CDR3 sequences, around 30% of which show up once; about 2.3% is in the top ten. Points from the study as a whole: In terms of TCR gene usage, tumor memory CD4+ T cells clustered together with blood and lymph node memory CD4+ cells, as well as with lymph node naive CD4+ cells.

From germline, CDR1 is MGHRA and CDR2 YSYEKL. The V end lost 4 bases, the J end lost 3 bases, and 15 bases lay between the germline ends. This CDR3 has 15 amino acids. Sequencing input: tumor-infiltrating naive CD4+ T cells sorted from the breast tumor. Subset given: naive CD4+ T cells, CD4+CD45RA+CD25-. The receptor's source is a female donor with breast cancer. The chain recombines TRBV4-1 with TRBJ1-1; D gene unclear. The CDR3 nucleotides are TGCGCCAGCAGCCCCCTACCAGGAATGGACACTGAAGCTTTCTTT. It codes for CASSPLPGMDTEAFF.